These T cell receptor beta chains were read from a single sample in a study of cytomegalovirus exposure and HLA in healthy donors. The data were produced by immunoSEQ multiplex PCR, yet TCRdb's version contains in-frame clones alone and is incomplete. The sample has under 250,000 clones; 70% to 80% are singletons. Sample: PBMCs. Receptors were obtained from a young woman in good health and CMV-seronegative. The CDR3 runs from the conserved cysteine through the conserved F or W. Size tells how often a clone was seen (once, few, many) or the class of an expanded clone, and some rows leave it out.

few,TRBV10-2,TRBJ2-1,15,CATRVDRGRANEQFF
NA,TRBV6-5,TRBJ1-5,13,CASSFSSTQPQHF
NA,TRBV5-1,TRBJ2-7,14,CASSLAPTGHEQYF
NA,TRBV27,TRBJ1-2,16,CASSPSQGVYAYGYTF
NA,TRBV10-1,TRBJ2-3,14,CASSGLAGTDTQYF
NA,TRBV18,TRBJ2-7,16,CASSPNGQGATYEQYF
NA,TRBV6-1,TRBJ1-5,18,CASSEKAGTGLFNQPQHF
few,TRBV27,TRBJ1-2,17,CASRDVYRDRASYGYTF
NA,TRBV29-1,TRBJ2-2,15,CSVSVGGSRTGELFF
NA,TRBV7-2,TRBJ1-2,15,CASSLDRAGNYGYTF
NA,TRBV5-1,TRBJ1-1,15,CASSLVGQMNTEAFF
few,TRBV7-2,TRBJ2-3,14,CASSATRGVDTQYF
few,TRBV5-1,TRBJ1-1,15,CASSVTGPMNTEAFF
NA,TRBV18,TRBJ1-2,15,CASSPFRTPRGGYTF
few,TRBV6-6,TRBJ2-4,16,CASSQTTGLAKNIQYF
once,TRBV11-2,TRBJ2-1,14,CASSARTGANEQFF
NA,TRBV7-9,TRBJ2-7,13,CASSLTGNYEQYF
NA,TRBV7-9,TRBJ2-7,15,CASSQDRGRHYEQYF
NA,TRBV4-1,TRBJ2-1,16,CASSQGGLAGYNEQFF
once,TRBV6-6,TRBJ2-7,15,CASSYTGLAGYEQYF
few,TRBV19,TRBJ1-2,15,CASSMGTLSDYGYTF
NA,TRBV5-1,TRBJ1-5,16,CASIIDRGTSNQPQHF
NA,TRBV15,TRBJ2-5,15,CATRGGSGVRETQYF
NA,TRBV10-2,TRBJ2-1,17,CASSGTGTSAGYDEQFF
NA,TRBV6-6,TRBJ2-7,15,CASSYGQGGGYEQYF
NA,TRBV28,TRBJ2-5,15,CASSSGGPSEETQYF
NA,TRBV25-1,TRBJ1-4,14,CASMGGATNEKLFF
NA,TRBV27,TRBJ2-2,15,CASSLRETNTGELFF
NA,TRBV7-9,TRBJ2-3,15,CASSLGGLATDTQYF
few,TRBV7-3,TRBJ2-7,14,CASSQGQGGYEQYF
NA,TRBV7-3,TRBJ2-1,15,CASSLGTGFSNEQFF
once,TRBV11-3,TRBJ2-5,15,CASSLGGLAVETQYF
NA,TRBV7-3,TRBJ1-1,14,CASSSGLKNTEAFF
NA,TRBV15,TRBJ1-5,19,CATSRGPGQGARSNQPQHF
NA,TRBV18,TRBJ2-3,13,CASLLSGTDTQYF
NA,TRBV5-1,TRBJ2-5,15,CASSLGGLREEAQYF
NA,TRBV27,TRBJ1-5,13,CASSYREDQPQHF
NA,TRBV13,TRBJ1-5,14,CASSFRGLNQPQHF
NA,TRBV6-1,TRBJ2-1,15,CASTDALAGHPWEFF
NA,TRBV9,TRBJ1-1,13,CASSGGVNTEAFF
NA,TRBV27,TRBJ2-3,17,CASTLNSIPLGTDTQYF
NA,TRBV28,TRBJ2-4,18,CASSLSPGAGQGTDIQYF
NA,TRBV28,TRBJ1-1,17,CASSPRKGRSMNTEAFF
NA,TRBV6-5,TRBJ2-1,15,CASSYESSGILEQFF
NA,TRBV29-1,TRBJ2-1,15,CSDRGTSSSYNEQFF
NA,TRBV30,TRBJ2-7,13,CAWSWGGGYEQYF
NA,TRBV5-1,TRBJ2-1,15,CASRDAGTTKNEQFF
NA,TRBV11-2,TRBJ1-3,14,CASSLTGTGNTIYF
few,TRBV7-9,TRBJ1-2,15,CASSLLLGPNYGYTF